A selection of T cell receptor beta chains follows, all from one sample in a study of blood T cells in healthy people across ages. MiXCR, applied by TCRdb to the 5' RACE reads, yields one record per CDR3 protein. The sample holds some 920,000 distinct CDR3 sequences, 51% seen once. The material sequenced was blood. The source is a woman aged 55-70 years in good health. The CDR3 runs from the conserved cysteine through the conserved F or W. A D gene is named only where the DNA matches it firmly. Clone size is stated in some rows and not others, as once, few, many or a class when expanded.

V gene,clone size,D gene,J gene,CDR3 protein,CDR3 DNA
TRBV2,once,.,TRBJ1-2,CASSLQVWDGYTF,TGTGCCAGCAGCCTACAGGTGTGGGATGGCTACACCTTC
TRBV18,.,TRBD2,TRBJ2-7,CASSPSSGRSSYEQYF,TGTGCCAGCTCACCCTCTAGCGGGAGGTCTTCCTACGAGCAGTACTTC
TRBV20-1,.,TRBD1,TRBJ2-7,CSVTNRDRVSEQYF,TGCAGTGTCACGAATCGGGACAGGGTGTCCGAGCAGTACTTC
TRBV28,.,.,TRBJ2-1,CASSANYNNEQFF,TGTGCCAGCAGTGCTAACTATAACAATGAGCAGTTCTTC
TRBV12-3/TRBV12-4,few,.,TRBJ2-5,CASSRGGVVETQYF,TGTGCCAGCAGCCGAGGCGGGGTGGTTGAGACCCAGTACTTC
TRBV30,.,.,TRBJ2-5,CAWSVPLAGQYF,TGTGCCTGGAGTGTACCCCTGGCGGGGCAGTACTTC
TRBV4-3,.,TRBD2,TRBJ2-1,CASSQDKTSGNEQFF,TGCGCCAGCAGCCAAGATAAAACTAGCGGCAATGAGCAGTTCTTC
TRBV7-9,few,.,TRBJ2-1,CASSLSPKQFF,TGTGCCAGCAGCTTATCCCCAAAACAGTTCTTC
TRBV11-2,.,TRBD1,TRBJ1-1,CASRNGQGTNTEAFF,TGTGCCAGCAGGAATGGACAGGGAACGAACACTGAAGCTTTCTTT
TRBV20-1,.,.,TRBJ2-7,CSAREAGSRAYEQYF,TGCAGTGCTAGAGAGGCCGGGAGTCGGGCCTACGAGCAGTACTTC
TRBV6-2/TRBV6-3,.,.,TRBJ1-5,CASSPVGIGNQPQHF,TGTGCCAGCAGCCCCGTTGGGATTGGGAATCAGCCCCAGCATTTT
TRBV28,.,TRBD1,TRBJ1-2,CASSSGGADGYTF,TGTGCCAGCAGTTCAGGGGGCGCCGATGGCTACACCTTC
TRBV28,.,.,TRBJ2-2,CASRPTVGRGPGELFF,TGTGCCAGCAGGCCTACTGTCGGGAGGGGGCCCGGGGAGCTGTTTTTT
TRBV5-1,.,.,TRBJ2-3,CASSFAGQSFDTQYF,TGCGCCAGCAGCTTTGCCGGCCAATCTTTTGATACGCAGTATTTT
TRBV6-2/TRBV6-3,.,.,TRBJ1-2,CASSYNRAHTF,TGTGCCAGCAGTTACAACAGGGCGCACACCTTC
TRBV4-1,few,.,TRBJ1-1,CASSPDLPNTEAFF,TGCGCCAGCAGCCCGGACTTACCGAACACTGAAGCTTTCTTT
TRBV11-2,.,TRBD1,TRBJ2-7,CASSQTGGADNEQYF,TGTGCCAGCAGCCAAACAGGGGGCGCCGACAATGAGCAGTACTTC
TRBV11-2,.,.,TRBJ2-7,CASSVGDRQWQYF,TGTGCCAGCAGCGTAGGGGATAGACAGTGGCAGTACTTC
TRBV2,.,.,TRBJ1-4,CASSAPAQDEKLFF,TGTGCCAGCAGTGCGCCCGCTCAAGACGAAAAACTGTTTTTT
TRBV7-3,.,TRBD1,TRBJ2-7,CASRPTGRSYEQYF,TGTGCCAGCAGACCGACAGGGCGCTCCTACGAGCAGTACTTC
TRBV27,few,TRBD2,TRBJ2-3,CASSSPPSGRADTQYF,TGTGCCAGCAGTTCCCCCCCTAGCGGGAGGGCTGATACGCAGTATTTT
TRBV7-2,.,.,TRBJ2-3,CASARALTDTQYF,TGTGCCAGCGCCCGGGCCTTGACAGATACGCAGTATTTT
TRBV5-6,.,TRBD2,TRBJ2-3,CASSSRLAGGPGTDTQYF,TGTGCCAGCAGCTCCCGACTAGCGGGAGGGCCAGGCACAGATACGCAGTATTTT
TRBV6-1,.,.,TRBJ1-2,CASSEGLLNYGYTF,TGTGCCAGCAGTGAAGGTCTCCTAAACTATGGCTACACCTTC
TRBV27,few,TRBD1,TRBJ2-3,CASQVGQSGDTQYF,TGTGCCAGCCAGGTGGGACAGTCCGGAGATACGCAGTATTTT
TRBV7-9,.,.,TRBJ2-5,CASSLGQAIETQYF,TGTGCCAGCAGCTTAGGACAGGCTATAGAGACCCAGTACTTC
TRBV4-1,few,.,TRBJ2-7,CASSLYDSGWYEQYF,TGCGCCAGCAGCCTATACGACAGCGGGTGGTACGAGCAGTACTTC
TRBV6-5,.,.,TRBJ2-3,CASSYSKAPTDTQYF,TGTGCCAGCAGTTACTCGAAAGCGCCCACAGATACGCAGTATTTT
TRBV10-2,.,.,TRBJ1-6,CASREMGDALSYNSPLHF,TGCGCCAGCAGGGAGATGGGGGATGCCCTCAGCTATAATTCACCCCTCCACTTT
TRBV6-5,.,.,TRBJ2-3,CASSPTGQSDTQYF,TGTGCCAGCAGTCCAACTGGACAGTCGGATACGCAGTATTTT
TRBV12-3/TRBV12-4,.,.,TRBJ2-7,CASSHFGARGSYEQYF,TGTGCCAGCAGCCATTTCGGGGCGCGGGGATCCTACGAGCAGTACTTC
TRBV27,.,.,TRBJ2-5,CASSLQSTRETQYF,TGTGCCAGCAGTTTACAAAGCACGAGGGAGACCCAGTACTTC
TRBV4-1,.,TRBD2,TRBJ2-7,CASSQGLAASSYEQYF,TGCGCCAGCAGCCAAGGTCTAGCGGCTTCCTCCTACGAGCAGTACTTC
TRBV4-2,few,.,TRBJ2-6,CASSRGRIHVLTF,TGTGCCAGCAGCCGGGGCAGAATCCACGTCCTGACTTTC
TRBV20-1,.,TRBD1,TRBJ1-5,CSARLDRAGNQPQHF,TGCAGTGCACGGCTAGACAGGGCTGGAAATCAGCCCCAGCATTTT
TRBV7-8,.,TRBD1,TRBJ1-2,CASSPGQGTGYTF,TGTGCCAGCAGCCCAGGACAGGGGACGGGCTACACCTTC
TRBV28,.,.,TRBJ2-1,CASSPMAGGYYEQFF,TGTGCCAGCAGCCCTATGGCCGGAGGGTATTATGAGCAGTTCTTC
TRBV5-5,few,.,TRBJ2-1,CASSSVGRIYGQFF,TGTGCCAGCAGCTCTGTCGGGAGAATTTATGGGCAGTTCTTC
TRBV29-1,.,.,TRBJ2-5,CSVEGPGNKQYF,TGCAGCGTTGAAGGTCCCGGAAACAAGCAGTACTTC
TRBV24-1,.,TRBD1,TRBJ2-7,CATSDPGQGHEQYF,TGTGCCACCAGTGATCCGGGACAGGGTCACGAGCAGTACTTC
TRBV7-9,.,.,TRBJ1-2,CASSPIAGRGYGYTF,TGTGCCAGCAGCCCCATAGCAGGAAGAGGGTATGGCTACACCTTC
TRBV20-1,once,TRBD2,TRBJ2-1,CSARRTSGRSNEQFF,TGCAGTGCTAGACGGACTAGCGGGAGAAGCAATGAGCAGTTCTTC
TRBV27,.,.,TRBJ1-5,CASRGGRYQPQHF,TGTGCCAGCAGGGGGGGCCGTTATCAGCCCCAGCATTTT
TRBV3-1,.,.,TRBJ2-3,CASSQQRGDTQYF,TGTGCCAGCAGCCAGCAGAGGGGAGATACGCAGTATTTT
TRBV15,once,.,TRBJ2-7,CATSTDRRYYEQYF,TGTGCCACCAGCACGGACAGACGTTACTACGAGCAGTACTTC
TRBV12-3/TRBV12-4,few,.,TRBJ2-2,CATRDSGWGGELFF,TGTGCCACCCGGGATAGCGGCTGGGGTGGGGAGCTGTTTTTT
TRBV4-1,.,.,TRBJ1-1,CASSQGGLGTEAFF,TGCGCCAGCAGCCAAGGGGGTTTAGGCACTGAAGCTTTCTTT
TRBV9,.,TRBD2,TRBJ2-1,CASSVGGARGLANEQFF,TGTGCCAGCAGCGTAGGGGGGGCGCGGGGACTAGCCAATGAGCAGTTCTTC
TRBV4-3,.,TRBD2,TRBJ2-5,CASSQGTSGNQETQYF,TGCGCCAGCAGCCAAGGGACTAGCGGAAACCAAGAGACCCAGTACTTC
TRBV20-1,.,.,TRBJ2-1,CSARGPLAHNEQFF,TGCAGTGCTAGGGGGCCTCTAGCGCACAATGAGCAGTTCTTC
TRBV6-1,.,.,TRBJ2-7,CASSEAQGIPYEQYF,TGTGCCAGCAGTGAAGCACAAGGGATTCCCTACGAGCAGTACTTC
TRBV4-2,.,TRBD2,TRBJ2-7,CASSQELAGPTYERYF,TGTGCCAGCAGCCAAGAACTAGCGGGTCCCACCTACGAGCGGTACTTC
TRBV20-1,once,TRBD1,TRBJ2-7,CSAETGTASYEQYF,TGCAGTGCCGAGACCGGGACAGCCAGCTACGAGCAGTACTTC
TRBV29-1,.,.,TRBJ2-6,CSVDTGWYGANVLTF,TGCAGCGTTGATACAGGGTGGTATGGGGCCAACGTCCTGACTTTC
TRBV7-6,few,.,TRBJ2-3,CASSPRWADTQYF,TGTGCCAGCAGCCCCCGGTGGGCAGATACGCAGTATTTT
TRBV20-1,.,.,TRBJ2-5,CSASEGGVETQYF,TGCAGTGCTTCGGAGGGGGGAGTAGAGACCCAGTACTTC
TRBV9,few,.,TRBJ2-5,CASSVSGSPQETQYF,TGTGCCAGCAGCGTTAGCGGCAGCCCCCAAGAGACCCAGTACTTC
TRBV28,.,.,TRBJ2-1,CASSFSFGGLGPDVDEQFF,TGTGCCAGCAGTTTCTCATTTGGGGGTTTGGGCCCGGATGTTGATGAGCAGTTCTTC
TRBV28,.,.,TRBJ2-5,CASGLGGVQETQYF,TGTGCCAGCGGCCTGGGCGGAGTACAAGAGACCCAGTACTTC
TRBV5-6,.,TRBD1,TRBJ1-4,CASSPGTGTTNEKLFF,TGTGCCAGCAGCCCCGGGACAGGGACAACTAATGAAAAACTGTTTTTT